This entry is about one TCR beta chain. Its target is not known. These data come from a study of T cell repertoires in cytomegalovirus infection. Study as a whole: HLA-B-restricted CMV epitopes that are well studied were used alongside recently identified HLA-C-restricted ones. Indications came from public TCR beta signatures; they pointed to CMV infection and to a matching HLA type.

TCRdb recomputed calls from the reads with MiXCR, one row per CDR3 protein. The sample lists some 350,000 distinct CDR3 sequences, under 35% occurring once. Regarding the study as a whole: Dominating the ex vivo response were HLA-C-restricted CMV-specific TCR beta clonotypes.

This sample comprised cultured PBMCs, obtained from culture after CMV antigen stimulation. This sequence was found in a human donor in good health (CMV status not recorded). Some clones in this sample may be carry-over from other donors' samples.

DNA of the CDR3: TGCGCCAGCAGGGGGGAAGAGGGCGAGCAGTACTTC. Residues: CASRGEEGEQYF. V usage is TRBV5-1 and J usage is TRBJ2-7; D may match TRBD1 or TRBD2 (5 bases each). The CDR3 sequence is 12 residues long. Germline lookup yields CDR1 SGHRS and CDR2 YFSETQ. The V gene lost 5 bases and the J gene lost 6 bases, with 12 bases spanning the gap.